This T cell receptor (beta chain) was captured by sequencing in a study of T cells in Graves' hyperthyroidism and ophthalmopathy. Study-wide results and caveats: Clonotypes that were expanded in thyroid above 0.001 mostly appeared in blood too. Separating ophthalmopathy from stable hyperthyroidism was achieved by a 13 V-J model.

Concerning this clonotype itself: Its specificity is not known.

TCR beta CDR3 region amplification was performed from RNA transcripts. In the first-round RT-PCR of the TCR CDR3, the HTBI primer set was used. TCRdb processed the multiplex PCR reads anew with MiXCR; each CDR3 protein has one entry. The data show approximately 740,000 distinct CDR3 sequences, roughly 15% seen once. Subjects aged 18 to 65 presented with newly diagnosed hyperthyroidism of less than 2 months' duration. An approximately 10 ml volume of fresh peripheral blood provided the PBMCs. Sequences were obtained from blood. The source is a woman under 30 with Graves' hyperthyroidism.

CDR3 DNA sequence: TGTGCCAGCAGTGCCGGGACAGGGATCCAAGAGACCCAGTACTTC. Its translation: CASSAGTGIQETQYF. This chain links TRBV6-1 with TRBJ2-5, with 9 bases that match TRBD1. Germline CDR1 reads MNHNS; CDR2 reads SASEGT. This CDR3 spans 15 amino acids. With V trimmed by 4 bases and J by 1 base, 4 bases remained unmatched.